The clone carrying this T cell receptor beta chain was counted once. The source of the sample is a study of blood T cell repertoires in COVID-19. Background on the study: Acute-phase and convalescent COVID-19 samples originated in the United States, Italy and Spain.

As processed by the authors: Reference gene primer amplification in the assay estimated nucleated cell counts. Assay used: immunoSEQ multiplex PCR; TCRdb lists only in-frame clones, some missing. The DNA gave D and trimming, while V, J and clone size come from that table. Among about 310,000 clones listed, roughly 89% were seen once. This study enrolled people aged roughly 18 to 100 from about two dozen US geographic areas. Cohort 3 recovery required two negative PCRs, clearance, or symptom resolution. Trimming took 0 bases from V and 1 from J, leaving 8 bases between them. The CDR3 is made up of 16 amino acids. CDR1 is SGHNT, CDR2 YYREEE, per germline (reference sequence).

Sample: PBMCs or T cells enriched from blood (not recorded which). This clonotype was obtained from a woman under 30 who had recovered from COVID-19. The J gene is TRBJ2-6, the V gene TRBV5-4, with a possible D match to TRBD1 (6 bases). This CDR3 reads CASSLGGLSGANVLTF. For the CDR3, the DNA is TGTGCCAGCAGCTTGGGGGGGCTTTCTGGGGCCAACGTCCTGACTTTC. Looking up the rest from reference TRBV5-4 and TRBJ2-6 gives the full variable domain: ETGVTQSPTHLIKTRGQQVTLRCSSQSGHNTVSWYQQALGQGPQFIFQYYREEENGRGNFPPRFSGLQFPNYSSELNVNALELDDSALYLCASSLGGLSGANVLTFGAGSRLTVL.